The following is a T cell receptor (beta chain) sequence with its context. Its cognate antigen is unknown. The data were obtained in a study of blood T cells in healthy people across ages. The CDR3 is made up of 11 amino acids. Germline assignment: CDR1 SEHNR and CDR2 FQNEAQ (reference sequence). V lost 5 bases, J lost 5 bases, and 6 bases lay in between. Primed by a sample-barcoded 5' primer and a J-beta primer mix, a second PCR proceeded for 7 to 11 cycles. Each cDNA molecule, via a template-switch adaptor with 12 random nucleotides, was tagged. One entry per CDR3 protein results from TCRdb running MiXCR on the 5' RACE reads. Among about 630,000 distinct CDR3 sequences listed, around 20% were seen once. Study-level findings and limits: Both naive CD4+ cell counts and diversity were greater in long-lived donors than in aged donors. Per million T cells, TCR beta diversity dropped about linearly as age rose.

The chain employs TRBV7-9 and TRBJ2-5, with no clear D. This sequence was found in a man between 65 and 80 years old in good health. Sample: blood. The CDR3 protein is CASSAHETQYF. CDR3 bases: TGTGCCAGCAGCGCCCACGAGACCCAGTACTTC. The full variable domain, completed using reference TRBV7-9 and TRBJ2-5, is DTGVSQNPRHKITKRGQNVTFRCDPISEHNRLYWYRQTLGQGPEFLTYFQNEAQLEKSRLLSDRFSAERPKGSFSTLEIQRTEQGDSAMYLCASSAHETQYFGPGTRLLVL.